Following are 27 T cell receptor beta chains from one sample sequenced in a study of shared clonotypes between healthy human individuals (dated by TCRdb to 2018 to 2020). Libraries came from the immunoSEQ multiplex PCR assay. TCRdb's version of the immuneACCESS table is confined to in-frame rearrangements and falls short of the full clone set. An unresolved V gene accounts for under half of the shortfall where checked; the remainder is of unknown origin. This sample comprises about 690,000 clones, 90% of them detected only once. The ten largest clonotypes hold roughly 36% of the sample. Sequenced sample: memory CD8+ T cells from PBMCs. The intended sense of this specimen's cell subset or site label: CD45RO+ cells pooled with CCR7-negative TemRA cells. The receptors come from a man between 18 and 29 years old in good health. Some clones in this sample may be carry-over from other donors' samples.

The V gene is TRBV27, the J gene TRBJ2-7; TRBD2 matches at 12 bases. This CDR3 contains 15 residues. CDR1 and CDR2 (germline): MNHEY, SMNVEV (reference sequence). Trimming took 3 bases from V and 2 from J; bases not matched to a gene: 2. In nucleotides, the CDR3 is TGTGCCAGCAGTTTGACTAGCGGGAGACCCTACGAGCAGTACTTC. Its translation is CASSLTSGRPYEQYF.

The chain couples TRBV9 to TRBJ1-1; TRBD1 matches 11 bases. The V segment lost 3 bases and the J segment 6 bases; nucleotides outside the gene matches: 4. The CDR3 spans 14 residues. The germline V gene has CDR1 SGDLS and CDR2 YYNGEE. CDR3 DNA sequence: TGTGCCAGCAGCGACGGACAGGGGGCCCCTGAAGCTTTCTTT. Translating gives CASSDGQGAPEAFF.

The chain combines TRBV28 with TRBJ2-3; 7 bases agree with TRBD2. In germline, CDR1 is MDHEN, CDR2 SYDVKM. Germline trimming cut 5 bases from V and 0 bases from J; bases unmatched to any gene: 8. The CDR3 is 16 amino acids. The CDR3 coding sequence is TGTGCCAGCAGTGGAACTAGCGAGTATAGCACAGATACGCAGTATTTT. As protein: CASSGTSEYSTDTQYF.

This chain joins TRBV11-1 and TRBJ2-7; the D call may be TRBD1 or TRBD2 (5 bases each). V gave up 5 bases and J gave up 7 bases, with 24 bases separating them. From germline, CDR1 is SGHAT and CDR2 FQDESV (reference sequence). The CDR3 sequence is 16 residues long. DNA for the CDR3: TGTGCCAGCAGCCTGGGGTCCGGGGCTGCGGCTAAAGAGCAGTACTTC. Translated, it gives CASSLGSGAAAKEQYF.

This clone appeared once. The V call is TRBV7-9, the J call TRBJ2-5, with 7 nucleotides matching TRBD2. The V gene's germline CDR1 is SEHNR and CDR2 FQNEAQ (reference sequence). The V segment lost 1 base and the J segment 5 bases; nucleotides outside the gene matches: 7. The CDR3 has 15 amino acids. CDR3 nucleotide sequence: TGTGCCAGCAGCTTAGATCGACTAGCTGGGGAGACCCAGTACTTC. It translates to CASSLDRLAGETQYF.

Here the CDR3 reads CASSSRGGNNEQFF. DNA of the CDR3: TGCGCCAGCAGCTCGCGGGGCGGTAACAATGAGCAGTTCTTC. V usage is TRBV4-1 and J usage is TRBJ2-1, with D perhaps TRBD2 (6 bases). This CDR3 is 14 amino acids long. Trimming took 5 bases from V and 5 from J, leaving 13 bases between them. The germline V gene has CDR1 MGHRA and CDR2 YSYEKL.

The chain is built from TRBV10-3 and TRBJ2-7; 8 positions agree with TRBD1. The CDR3 spans 15 residues. Germline V gene lookup returns CDR1 ENHRY and CDR2 SYGVKD. The J segment lost 2 bases and the V segment lost 2 bases, leaving 5 bases of the junction unmatched. The CDR3 bases are TGTGCCATCAGTGAGACCGGGACAGGAACCTACGAGCAGTACTTC. Protein sequence: CAISETGTGTYEQYF.

This chain uses TRBV27 with TRBJ2-7; D might be TRBD1 or TRBD2, each matching 5 bases. CDR1 and CDR2 from the germline V gene are MNHEY and SMNVEV (reference sequence). The CDR3 runs to 13 residues. The ends were cut back, 2 bases at V and 3 bases at J, with 8 bases in the middle. The CDR3 nucleotides are TGTGCCAGCAGTTTAAGAGGGGACTACGAGCAGTACTTC. Its translation: CASSLRGDYEQYF.

V and J are TRBV27 and TRBJ2-7; D may match TRBD1 or TRBD2 (6 bases each). The V end was cut by 5 bases, the J end by 5 bases, with 13 bases between. Germline V CDR1 and CDR2: MNHEY, SMNVEV (reference sequence). The CDR3 spans 13 residues. In DNA form, the CDR3 reads TGTGCCAGCAGTCATAGGGGGGTCAACGAGCAGTACTTC. Translated, it gives CASSHRGVNEQYF.

This chain joins TRBV28 and TRBJ2-2; no definite D call. V was shortened by 5 bases and J by 0 bases, with 7 bases between the two germline ends. This CDR3 contains 14 residues. Germline V gives CDR1 MDHEN, CDR2 SYDVKM. The CDR3 region is CASSLQSNTGELFF. The CDR3 DNA is TGTGCCAGCAGTCTGCAGTCGAACACCGGGGAGCTGTTTTTT.

The chain has TRBV5-1 and TRBJ2-7, with 7 bases matching TRBD1. CDR1 and CDR2 from the germline V gene are SGHRS and YFSETQ. The V and J ends lost 9 bases and 5 bases, in that order; junction bases with no gene match: 11. This CDR3 has 13 amino acids. The CDR3 sequence is CATRDSGGHEQYF. CDR3 DNA sequence: TGCGCCACCCGGGACAGCGGAGGCCACGAGCAGTACTTC.

The rearrangement uses TRBV6-5 and TRBJ2-3; 7 nucleotides agree with TRBD2. The germline CDR1 and CDR2 sequences are MNHEY and SVGAGI. The length of the CDR3 is 16 residues. Trimming removed 3 bases from V and 2 bases from J; junction bases left unmatched: 8. The CDR3 region is CASSYLAEIPTDTQYF. The CDR3 DNA is TGTGCCAGCAGTTATCTAGCGGAAATACCCACAGATACGCAGTATTTT.

This clone has just one count. The chain recombines TRBV28 with TRBJ2-3, with TRBD2 matching over 7 bases. CDR3 length equals 17 residues. Germline loops: CDR1 MDHEN, CDR2 SYDVKM. The J segment lost 3 bases and the V segment lost 1 base, leaving 10 bases of the junction unmatched. The CDR3 protein is CASSLFHKAGPTDTQYF. The DNA for the CDR3 is TGTGCCAGCAGTTTATTTCATAAAGCGGGACCTACAGATACGCAGTATTTT.

In this sample, this clone turned up once. The genes are TRBV28 and TRBJ2-7, with 7 positions matching TRBD1. The trim removed 4 bases at V and 12 bases at J, leaving 6 bases unmatched. The germline gives CDR1 MDHEN, CDR2 SYDVKM. The CDR3 spans 11 residues. The CDR3 DNA reads TGTGCCAGCAGTTCCCAGGGACAGTGGTACTTC. Protein sequence: CASSSQGQWYF.

The chain joins TRBV11-1 to TRBJ1-1; D is ambiguous. V was pared by 0 bases and J by 1 base, with 6 bases between. The germline gives CDR1 SGHAT, CDR2 FQDESV (reference sequence). The CDR3 totals 14 residues. This CDR3 is CASSLARANTEAFF. The CDR3 DNA reads TGTGCCAGCAGCTTAGCGAGGGCGAACACTGAAGCTTTCTTT.

The chain joins TRBV6-4 to TRBJ1-1, with a possible D match to TRBD1 (6 bases). V was trimmed by 5 bases and J by 11 bases, leaving 30 bases between them. Germline V CDR1 and CDR2: MRHNA, SNTAGT. CDR3 length: 17 amino acids. The CDR3 spells CASSNLETGPAPLGAFF. CDR3 coding DNA: TGTGCCAGCAGTAATCTCGAGACAGGCCCCGCTCCCCTAGGGGCTTTCTTT.

In its sample, this clone was seen once. The chain carries TRBV5-6 and TRBJ1-2; D not certain. V was clipped by 2 bases and J by 4 bases, with 12 bases between them. This CDR3 is built from 14 residues. In germline, CDR1 is SGHDT, CDR2 YYEEEE. The CDR3 loop is CASSFSTGPYGYTF. CDR3 sequence (DNA): TGTGCCAGCAGCTTCTCGACCGGGCCCTATGGCTACACCTTC.

A word on this clone: Other DNA sequences from this sample encode an identical CDR3 as well. The gene calls are TRBV19 and TRBJ1-1; D remains ambiguous. The CDR3 totals 13 residues. Germline values: CDR1 LNHDA, CDR2 SQIVND (reference sequence). The V end was cut by 1 base, the J end by 4 bases, with 7 bases between. The CDR3 loop is CASSIGWGTEAFF. CDR3 DNA sequence: TGTGCCAGTAGTATAGGGTGGGGCACTGAAGCTTTCTTT.

V gene TRBV10-3 combines with J gene TRBJ2-7; D is tentatively TRBD1 or TRBD2 (5 bases each). Trimming removed 11 bases from V and 5 bases from J, with 19 bases in between. This CDR3 spans 13 amino acids. Germline-derived CDR1 and CDR2 are ENHRY and SYGVKD. As DNA, the CDR3 is TGTGCCGCCGGGTGGGGGTCGGTCGACGAGCAGTACTTC. Translated: CAAGWGSVDEQYF.

The J gene is TRBJ1-1, the V gene TRBV30; D gene unclear. The CDR3 runs 13 residues. Germline lookup yields CDR1 GTSNPN and CDR2 SVGIG (reference sequence). Trimming left V 1 base short and J 8 bases short, with 14 bases between. The CDR3, as DNA: TGTGCCTGGAGTGAAGTGGACCCTTGGGAAGCTTTCTTT. Amino acids: CAWSEVDPWEAFF.

A word on this clone: Other DNA sequences in the same sample also yield this CDR3. Written as DNA, the CDR3 is TGTGCCAGCAGTCCCCGACAGGGGTCTAATCAGCCCCAGCATTTT. It yields the protein CASSPRQGSNQPQHF. The rearrangement links TRBV27 to TRBJ1-5; 8 bases are a match to TRBD1. With 5 bases clipped from V and 4 bases from J, the junction kept 7 bases outside the gene matches. In germline, CDR1 is MNHEY, CDR2 SMNVEV (reference sequence). The CDR3 is 15 amino acids.

The chain uses TRBV5-4 and TRBJ2-5, with 7 bases fitting TRBD1. There are 14 residues in the CDR3. V lost 6 bases and J lost 0; bases outside the gene matches: 5. CDR1 and CDR2 (germline): SGHNT, YYREEE (reference sequence). The CDR3 is CASTKTGYQETQYF. Written as DNA, the CDR3 is TGTGCCAGCACCAAGACAGGGTACCAAGAGACCCAGTACTTC.

Written as DNA, the CDR3 is TGTGCCAGCAGTCGGACTAGCGGGAGTAGCGACGAGCAGTACTTC. This encodes CASSRTSGSSDEQYF. This chain joins TRBV7-6 and TRBJ2-7; 13 bases agree with TRBD2. This CDR3 has 15 residues. V gave up 6 bases and J gave up 5 bases; unmatched junction bases: 7. Germline V lookup: CDR1 SGHVS, CDR2 FNYEAQ.

This clone has only a few counts. The CDR3 loop reads CASSLGTGNQPQHF. The CDR3 nucleotides are TGTGCCAGTAGCCTCGGGACAGGCAATCAGCCCCAGCATTTT. The chain employs TRBV19 and TRBJ1-5; TRBD1 matches at 7 bases. The CDR3 covers 14 residues. Trimming cost V 6 bases and J 2 bases; bases outside gene matches: 4. Germline CDR1 and CDR2: LNHDA and SQIVND (reference sequence).

V is TRBV12-5 and J is TRBJ2-7; 9 bases match TRBD1. CDR1 is LGHNT and CDR2 is FRNRAP in the germline V gene. After removal of 6 bases from V and 8 bases from J, the junction contained 14 bases not matched to a gene. This CDR3 is 15 amino acids long. CDR3 DNA: TGTGCTAGTGGCAGGACCGGGACAGGGAATAGTCAGCAGTACTTC. This sequence encodes CASGRTGTGNSQQYF.

The CDR3 protein is CASSLTRDGEQFF. The CDR3 coding sequence is TGCGCCAGCAGCTTGACCAGGGACGGTGAGCAGTTCTTC. The chain carries TRBV5-1 and TRBJ2-1, with D perhaps assigned TRBD1 or TRBD2 (5 bases each). V lost 1 base and J lost 9, with 11 bases in between. The CDR3 loop spans 13 amino acids. Germline values: CDR1 SGHRS, CDR2 YFSETQ.

The chain employs TRBV30 and TRBJ2-7, with D possibly being TRBD1 (6 bases). V lost 4 bases to trimming and J lost 2 bases, with 18 bases between them. The CDR3 has 15 residues. Germline V gives CDR1 GTSNPN, CDR2 SVGIG (reference sequence). The CDR3: CAWTNRPAGAYEQYF. In nucleotides, the CDR3 is TGTGCCTGGACTAATCGTCCTGCAGGGGCCTACGAGCAGTACTTC.